This TCR beta chain was identified in a study of T cells in localized non-small cell lung cancer. Study-wide results and caveats: Appearing in adjacent lung were a median roughly 59 of the top 100 tumor clones. The highest T cell clonality was in uninvolved adjacent lung, above tumor. Tumor samples were not multi-region, leaving intratumor heterogeneity unexcluded.

There are 16 residues in the CDR3. CDR1 and CDR2 from the germline V gene are MNHGY and SAAAGT. The V segment lost 5 bases and the J segment 4 bases; nucleotides outside the gene matches: 9. This clone was detected a few times. Antigen specificity is unknown. Assay: immunoSEQ multiplex PCR; the TCRdb copy retains only in-frame clones and omits some. The sample has 1,000 or so clones, around 22% seen once. The chain couples TRBV6-8 to TRBJ2-7, with 12 bases aligning to TRBD2. This specimen consisted of lung tumor tissue, obtained before any cancer treatment. The receptor was derived from a male donor older than 55 with stage II lung adenocarcinoma. The CDR3 loop reads CASSRLAGVGAYEQYF. The CDR3 bases are TGTGCCAGCAGTCGACTAGCGGGAGTGGGGGCGTACGAGCAGTACTTC.